The subject of this entry is one T cell receptor beta chain. Its target is not known. This entry is derived from a study of CXCR3-negative and CXCR3-positive naive CD8 T cells. Broader study findings: The level of CXCR3 expression partially decreased after cryopreservation; the majority of assays used fresh PBMCs.

The CDR3 totals 11 residues. Looked up from germline, CDR1 is SQVTM and CDR2 is ANQGSEA. Libraries of TRB cDNA were made by 5' RACE and carried UMIs. TCRdb reprocessed the 5' RACE reads and stores each CDR3 protein as one record, lacking DNA. The listing records about 130,000 distinct CDR3 sequences. Sequencing was done on a sample of naive CXCR3- CD8+ T cells from blood. Specified subset: CD45RO-CCR7+CD27+CD95- naive CD8+ T cells lacking CXCR3 (TNR3-). The chain is built from TRBV29-1 and TRBJ1-1. The receptor was derived from a human donor in good health. Some clones in this sample may be carry-over from other donors' samples. The CDR3 reads CSVHKNTEAFF. The entire variable domain, with the rest obtained from reference TRBV29-1 and TRBJ1-1, is as follows: SAVISQKPSRDICQRGTSLTIQCQVDSQVTMMFWYRQQPGQSLTLIATANQGSEATYESGFVIDKFPISRPNLTFSTLTVSNMSPEDSSIYLCSVHKNTEAFFGQGTRLTVV.